Presented here are 2 T cell receptor beta chains from one specimen sequenced in a study of cytotoxic CD8 clonotypes in ibrutinib-treated CLL. Profiled with immunoSEQ multiplex PCR; TCRdb holds only in-frame clones, not every one. The sample lists 300,000 or so clones, roughly 70% occurring once. This material consisted of PBMCs, taken after 36 months of ibrutinib treatment. These receptors were taken from a human donor with chronic lymphocytic leukemia.

V and J are TRBV5-6 and TRBJ2-7, with D perhaps assigned TRBD1 or TRBD2 (5 bases each). The CDR3 is 17 amino acids. Germline assignment: CDR1 SGHDT and CDR2 YYEEEE. Trimming removed 3 bases from V and 2 bases from J, with 21 bases in between. CDR3 sequence (DNA): TGTGCCAGCAGCTATATGGGGCCCACAGCGGTACCCTACGAGCAGTACTTC. It codes for CASSYMGPTAVPYEQYF.

This chain joins TRBV7-2 and TRBJ2-5, with TRBD2 as a possible D gene (6 bases). The CDR3 sequence is 14 residues long. CDR1 and CDR2 from the germline V gene are SGHTA and FQGNSA. The V and J ends lost 7 bases and 4 bases respectively, with 16 bases between them. The CDR3 sequence: CASNPGTSGETQYF. The CDR3, as DNA: TGTGCCAGCAACCCCGGGACTTCAGGAGAGACCCAGTACTTC.